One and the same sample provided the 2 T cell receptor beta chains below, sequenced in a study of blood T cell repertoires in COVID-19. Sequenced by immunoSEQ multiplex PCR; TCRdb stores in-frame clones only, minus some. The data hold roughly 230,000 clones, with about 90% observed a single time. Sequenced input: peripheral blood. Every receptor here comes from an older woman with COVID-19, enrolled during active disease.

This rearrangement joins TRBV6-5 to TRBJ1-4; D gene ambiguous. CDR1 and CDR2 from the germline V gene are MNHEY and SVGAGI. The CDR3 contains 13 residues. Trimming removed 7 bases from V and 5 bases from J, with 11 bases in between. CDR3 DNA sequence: TGTGCCAGCATGAGAAACGGGAATGAAAAACTGTTTTTT. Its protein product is CASMRNGNEKLFF.

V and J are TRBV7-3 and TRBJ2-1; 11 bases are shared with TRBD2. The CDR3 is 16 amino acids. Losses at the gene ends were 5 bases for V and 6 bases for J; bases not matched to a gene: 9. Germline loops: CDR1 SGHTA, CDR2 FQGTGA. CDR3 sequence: CASSHRPSGGSNEQFF. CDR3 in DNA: TGTGCCAGCAGCCACCGTCCTAGCGGGGGGTCCAATGAGCAGTTCTTC.